Each of the 25 T cell receptor beta chains below was sequenced from the same sample in a study of quantifying T cell responses using KT2 cells. Across the whole study: RNA was reverse transcribed with TCR alpha and beta constant-region primers.

The cDNA 3' end received a ligated oligonucleotide with a UMI. An equimolar mix of RC1.1 and RC1.2 primed the beta chain across TRBC1 and TRBC2. MiXCR, run by TCRdb on the UMI-ligation and nested PCR reads, gives a single entry per CDR3 protein. The sample consists of roughly 51,000 distinct CDR3 sequences, around 12% of them appearing once. The sequencing sample was made of PBMCs spiked with cells of the T cell clone KT2. The receptors stem from a human donor.

This sequence joins TRBV20-1 and TRBJ2-3, with D perhaps matching TRBD1 or TRBD2 (5 bases each). Germline lookup yields CDR1 DFQATT and CDR2 SNEGSKA (reference sequence). The CDR3 runs to 15 residues. Trimming took off 3 bases at V and 2 bases at J, with 15 bases between the two ends. The CDR3 DNA reads as TGCAGTGCTAGGGGGACCACGGGTCCCACAGATACGCAGTATTTT. It encodes CSARGTTGPTDTQYF.

This clonotype was observed at least ten times. The rearrangement uses TRBV12-5 and TRBJ1-2, with D perhaps matching TRBD1 (6 bases). Germline CDR1 and CDR2: LGHNT and FRNRAP. V was pared by 1 base and J by 0 bases, with 6 bases between. The CDR3 has 14 residues. CDR3 DNA sequence: TGTGCTAGTGGTTTGGGACAGGCTAACTATGGCTACACCTTC. Residues: CASGLGQANYGYTF.

The chain joins TRBV6-1 to TRBJ1-2; TRBD1 matches 11 bases. V was pared by 5 bases and J by 6 bases, with 5 bases of the junction left unmatched. CDR3 length equals 14 residues. Germline loops: CDR1 MNHNS, CDR2 SASEGT. Here the CDR3 DNA reads TGTGCCAGCAGTTCGGACAGGGGGCGGGATGGCTACACCTTC. The encoded protein is CASSSDRGRDGYTF.

This clonotype was observed at least ten times. The junction departs from the called germline gene at one end, perhaps through a read error. The chain uses TRBV7-7 and TRBJ2-7; 8 bases are a match to TRBD2. Germline V gene data show CDR1 as SSHAT and CDR2 as FNYEAQ (reference sequence). The CDR3 length is 16 residues. The CDR3 reads CASSLAVREARYEQYF. The CDR3 coding sequence is TGTGCTAGCAGCTTAGCCGTGCGGGAGGCCCGCTACGAGCAGTACTTC. Complete variable domain (other parts from reference TRBV7-7 and TRBJ2-7): GAGVSQSPRYKVTKRGQDVTLRCDPISSHATLYWYQQALGQGPEFLTYFNYEAQPDKSGLPSDRFSAERPEGSISTLTIQRTEQRDSAMYRCASSLAVREARYEQYFGPGTRLTVT.

The CDR3 region is CASSQGRQGEAFF. In DNA form, the CDR3 reads TGTGCCAGCAGCCAAGGGAGACAGGGTGAAGCTTTCTTT. This rearrangement joins TRBV3-1 to TRBJ1-1; the match to TRBD1 covers 7 bases. CDR1 and CDR2 (germline): LGHDT, YNNKEL (reference sequence). The CDR3 is 13 residues long. V was pared by 1 base and J by 7 bases, with 3 bases of the junction left unmatched. Full variable domain (rest looked up from reference TRBV3-1 and TRBJ1-1): DTAVSQTPKYLVTQMGNDKSIKCEQNLGHDTMYWYKQDSKKFLKIMFSYNNKELIINETVPNRFSPKSPDKAHLNLHINSLELGDSAVYFCASSQGRQGEAFFGQGTRLTVV.

Ten or more counts support this clonotype. This chain links TRBV5-1 with TRBJ1-4; D is undetermined. The CDR3 runs 14 residues. Trimming took 4 bases from V and 8 from J, leaving 15 bases between them. CDR1 is SGHRS, CDR2 YFSETQ, per germline. The CDR3 region is CASSRSGNGEKLFF. CDR3 in DNA: TGCGCCAGCAGCCGATCCGGAAACGGGGAAAAACTGTTTTTT.

By share, this clonotype ranks as medium-sized. This chain joins TRBV30 and TRBJ1-3, with D uncertain. Germline-derived CDR1 and CDR2 are GTSNPN and SVGIG (reference sequence). The ends were cut back, 3 bases at V and 6 bases at J, with 12 bases in the middle. This CDR3 region has 13 residues. CDR3 in DNA: TGTGCCTGGAGCCGACCGCCGGAAAACACCATATATTTT. It translates to CAWSRPPENTIYF.

This clonotype was counted at least ten times. This chain connects TRBV3-1 to TRBJ2-1, with 8 positions matching TRBD2. V gave up 4 bases and J gave up 5 bases; unmatched junction bases: 16. CDR1 is LGHDT and CDR2 is YNNKEL in the germline V gene (reference sequence). CDR3 length: 18 residues. The CDR3 coding sequence is TGTGCCAGCAGCCCCCTACCGGGTTTACTAGCGGCGGACAATGAGCAGTTCTTC. Translated: CASSPLPGLLAADNEQFF.

This clonotype showed up many times. V usage is TRBV12-5 and J usage is TRBJ2-3; possibly TRBD1 for D (5 bases). The CDR3 contains 15 residues. CDR1 and CDR2 from the germline V gene are LGHNT and FRNRAP. The V end was cut by 1 base, the J end by 0 bases, with 8 bases between. The CDR3 DNA reads as TGTGCTAGTGGTTTGGAGGACATTAGCACAGATACGCAGTATTTT. It codes for CASGLEDISTDTQYF.

The chain combines TRBV27 with TRBJ1-1; no definite D call. The CDR3 length is 15 residues. V dropped 1 base and J dropped 0 bases, with 9 bases sitting between them. CDR1 MNHEY and CDR2 SMNVEV come from the germline V gene (reference sequence). CDR3 region: CASSLYGPMNTEAFF. The CDR3 DNA reads TGTGCCAGCAGTTTATATGGGCCCATGAACACTGAAGCTTTCTTT.

This clonotype came up a few times. The V gene is TRBV20-1, the J gene TRBJ1-1, with D possibly matching TRBD1 (5 bases). Per germline, CDR1 DFQATT and CDR2 SNEGSKA (reference sequence). CDR3 size: 16 residues. The ends were cut back, 3 bases at V and 4 bases at J, with 21 bases in the middle. The CDR3 sequence is CSARVRTGGTATEAFF. Written as DNA, the CDR3 is TGCAGTGCTAGGGTCCGAACGGGAGGGACGGCCACTGAAGCTTTCTTT.

CDR3 sequence reads: CSAILLLIGDRRNYGYTF. As DNA, the CDR3 is TGCAGTGCTATCCTCCTTCTAATAGGGGACAGGCGTAACTATGGCTACACCTTC. This chain connects TRBV20-1 to TRBJ1-2; 8 bases agree with TRBD1. This CDR3 is 18 amino acids long. V shed 4 bases and J 1 base; nucleotides not matched to a gene: 17. Germline lookup yields CDR1 DFQATT and CDR2 SNEGSKA (reference sequence).

This sequence joins TRBV27 and TRBJ2-7; D is ambiguous. Per the germline V gene, CDR1 is MNHEY and CDR2 is SMNVEV (reference sequence). V was clipped by 5 bases and J by 6 bases, with 17 bases between them. The length of the CDR3 is 14 residues. This CDR3 reads CASSIGISGSEQYF. The CDR3 DNA is TGTGCCAGCAGTATCGGCATTTCCGGGTCCGAGCAGTACTTC.

V gene TRBV4-3 combines with J gene TRBJ2-3; maybe TRBD2 (5 bases). Germline CDR1 reads LGHNA; CDR2 reads YSLEER. Trimming pared 0 bases from V and 5 bases from J, leaving 15 bases between. The CDR3 consists of 16 residues. DNA for the CDR3: TGCGCCAGCAGCCAAGAAACTAGGACGGCAATAGATACGCAGTATTTT. Translated, it gives CASSQETRTAIDTQYF.

The V call is TRBV19, the J call TRBJ1-2; 7 bases fit TRBD1. The CDR3 extends over 12 amino acids. J lost 5 bases, V lost 5 bases, and 2 bases had no gene match. The germline V gene encodes CDR1 LNHDA and CDR2 SQIVND (reference sequence). The CDR3 loop is CASSPTGYGYTF. As DNA, the CDR3 is TGTGCCAGTAGTCCGACAGGGTATGGCTACACCTTC.

This clonotype was found many times. This chain's CDR3 is CSAKLPGLAGVGDEQYF. The CDR3 coding sequence is TGCAGTGCTAAACTCCCGGGACTAGCGGGAGTGGGCGACGAGCAGTACTTC. This chain uses TRBV20-1 with TRBJ2-7; 14 bases are a match to TRBD2. The V gene's germline CDR1 is DFQATT and CDR2 SNEGSKA (reference sequence). The CDR3 contains 17 residues. Trimming took 4 bases from V and 5 from J; bases not matched to a gene: 13.

This clonotype was counted a few times. The gene calls are TRBV7-8 and TRBJ1-5, with D perhaps TRBD1 (5 bases). Germline-derived CDR1 and CDR2 are SGHVS and FQNEAQ. This CDR3 spans 16 amino acids. Trimming cost V 3 bases and J 4 bases, with 16 bases left between them. For the CDR3, the DNA is TGTGCCAGCAGCTTTGGGGACCGAGGGGATAATCAGCCCCAGCATTTT. Residues: CASSFGDRGDNQPQHF.

This clonotype was recorded many times. V gene TRBV5-1 combines with J gene TRBJ2-6; D is undetermined. V was shortened by 0 bases and J by 0 bases, with 10 bases between the two germline ends. CDR1 SGHRS and CDR2 YFSETQ come from the germline V gene. The CDR3 extends over 17 amino acids. In DNA form, the CDR3 reads TGCGCCAGCAGCTTGGATGGACGGAGCTCTGGGGCCAACGTCCTGACTTTC. Translated, it gives CASSLDGRSSGANVLTF.

This clonotype turned up a few times. V usage is TRBV19 and J usage is TRBJ1-4, with 9 positions matching TRBD1. Trimming took 7 bases from V and 5 from J; bases not matched to a gene: 5. The length of the CDR3 is 14 residues. Germline assignment: CDR1 LNHDA and CDR2 SQIVND (reference sequence). CDR3 region: CASKRGQGNEKLFF. DNA of the CDR3: TGTGCCAGTAAACGCGGACAGGGGAATGAAAAACTGTTTTTT. The variable domain in full, completed from reference TRBV19 and TRBJ1-4, reads DGGITQSPKYLFRKEGQNVTLSCEQNLNHDAMYWYRQDPGQGLRLIYYSQIVNDFQKGDIAEGYSVSREKKESFPLTVTSAQKNPTAFYLCASKRGQGNEKLFFGSGTQLSVL.

This clonotype occurred a few times. This chain uses TRBV25-1 with TRBJ1-4; 9 bases line up with TRBD1. Germline V gene data show CDR1 as MGHDK and CDR2 as SYGVNS. This CDR3 contains 15 residues. Trimming removed 4 bases from V and 11 bases from J; junction bases left unmatched: 11. The CDR3 DNA follows: TGTGCCAGCAGTGTAACCGGGACAGGGCGCGAGAAACTGTTTTTT. As protein: CASSVTGTGREKLFF.

The V and J genes are TRBV5-1 and TRBJ1-2, with a tentative D call TRBD1 (5 bases). V shed 5 bases and J shed 2 bases, with 16 bases lying between them. The CDR3 runs 15 residues. Germline values: CDR1 SGHRS, CDR2 YFSETQ. CDR3 sequence: CASSDDFEGNYGYTF. DNA for the CDR3: TGCGCCAGCAGTGATGACTTCGAGGGGAACTATGGCTACACCTTC.

This clonotype was counted ten times or more. This sequence joins TRBV7-8 and TRBJ2-7; perhaps TRBD1 as D (6 bases). Trimming left V 2 bases short and J 3 bases short, with 11 bases between. CDR1 is SGHVS, CDR2 FQNEAQ, per germline. This CDR3 contains 14 residues. The CDR3 DNA sequence: TGTGCCAGCAGCTTAAGGGGGATAGACTACGAGCAGTACTTC. It encodes CASSLRGIDYEQYF. Full variable domain (outside the CDR3, taken from reference TRBV7-8 and TRBJ2-7): GAGVSQSPRYKVAKRGQDVALRCDPISGHVSLFWYQQALGQGPEFLTYFQNEAQLDKSGLPSDRFFAERPEGSVSTLKIQRTQQEDSAVYLCASSLRGIDYEQYFGPGTRLTVT.

As concerns this clonotype: One end of the junction fails to match germline, which may point to a read error. The chain combines TRBV3-1 with TRBJ2-1; weak D call: TRBD2 (6 bases). The germline CDR1 and CDR2 sequences are LGHDT and YNNKEL (reference sequence). The CDR3 length is 15 residues. CDR3 loop: CASTQLAASYNEQFF. CDR3 bases: TGTGCCAGCACCCAATTAGCGGCCTCCTACAATGAGCAGTTCTTC.

At least ten counts were recorded for this clonotype. This chain connects TRBV10-2 to TRBJ2-3; TRBD1 might be the D (6 bases). Looked up from germline, CDR1 is WSHSY and CDR2 is SAAADI. This CDR3 is built from 13 residues. V was trimmed by 4 bases and J by 1 base, leaving 6 bases between them. The CDR3 DNA reads TGCGCCAGCAGTGGACAGGGCACAGATACGCAGTATTTT. Protein: CASSGQGTDTQYF.

The table lists this clonotype with many counts. The chain joins TRBV12-3 or TRBV12-4 to TRBJ2-7; D is uncertain. V lost 3 bases, J lost 5 bases, and 5 bases lay in between. The CDR3 is made up of 11 amino acids. The CDR3 sequence is CASSFLNEQYF. The CDR3 coding sequence is TGTGCCAGCAGTTTTTTGAACGAGCAGTACTTC.